These T cell receptor beta chains were read from a single sample in a study of blood T cell repertoires in COVID-19. Libraries were prepared by immunoSEQ multiplex PCR; TCRdb keeps only in-frame clonotypes and omits some of them. The repertoire holds approximately 170,000 clones, with approximately 86% as singletons. Sequencing input: peripheral blood. The source of these receptors is a man aged 50-60 years with active or convalescent COVID-19. The CDR3 runs from the conserved cysteine through the conserved F or W. The D gene is left open where the match is weak. The size entry is marked missing in some rows and otherwise reads once, few, many or a size class.

V gene	D gene	clone size	J gene	CDR3 protein	CDR3 DNA
TRBV7-2	NA	NA	TRBJ2-3	CASSLLLADTQYF	TGTGCCAGCAGCTTACTACTGGCAGATACGCAGTATTTT
TRBV28	TRBD1	NA	TRBJ1-6	CAIDRGKESPLHF	TGTGCCATAGACAGGGGAAAGGAGTCACCCCTCCACTTT
TRBV20-1	NA	few	TRBJ2-7	CSAVRLDVQYF	TGCAGTGCTGTCCGACTCGACGTGCAGTACTTC
TRBV3-1/TRBV3-2	TRBD2	once	TRBJ2-5	CASSPVGGGPQETQYF	TGTGCCAGCAGCCCCGTTGGGGGGGGACCGCAAGAGACCCAGTACTTC
TRBV20-1	NA	NA	TRBJ1-6	CSASPSGSPLHF	TGCAGTGCTAGTCCCTCGGGGTCACCCCTCCACTTT
TRBV7-3	NA	NA	TRBJ2-3	CASSLAGWETDTQYF	TGTGCCAGCAGCTTAGCGGGGTGGGAAACAGATACGCAGTATTTT
TRBV30	NA	NA	TRBJ2-7	CAWSGGRESSYEQYF	TGTGCCTGGAGTGGTGGACGGGAGAGCTCCTACGAGCAGTACTTC
TRBV5-4	NA	NA	TRBJ1-4	CASSRGAGNEKLFF	TGTGCCAGCAGCCGGGGGGCGGGTAATGAAAAACTGTTTTTT
TRBV30	NA	NA	TRBJ1-2	CAWSLGTSYGYTF	TGTGCCTGGAGTTTGGGGACATCCTATGGCTACACCTTC
TRBV7-9	NA	NA	TRBJ1-1	CASSLDTGSGAFF	TGTGCCAGCAGCTTAGATACAGGATCTGGAGCTTTCTTT
TRBV5-6	TRBD1	NA	TRBJ2-6	CASSFRGLGANVLTF	TGTGCCAGCAGCTTCAGGGGGCTTGGGGCCAACGTCCTGACTTTC
TRBV9	NA	NA	TRBJ2-3	CASSAHQADTQYF	TGTGCCAGCAGCGCACATCAGGCAGATACGCAGTATTTT
TRBV7-9	NA	NA	TRBJ2-1	CASSLGSRNEQFF	TGTGCCAGCAGCTTAGGATCTAGGAATGAGCAGTTCTTC
TRBV6-5	TRBD2	NA	TRBJ2-5	CASSYSGLAGGETQYF	TGTGCCAGCAGTTACTCTGGGCTAGCGGGAGGAGAGACCCAGTACTTC
TRBV7-6	NA	once	TRBJ1-5	CASSPSDNQPQHF	TGTGCCAGCAGCCCCTCAGATAACCAGCCCCAGCATTTT
TRBV18	NA	NA	TRBJ1-4	CASSLGRVREKLFF	TGTGCCAGCTCCCTTGGGAGGGTACGAGAAAAACTGTTTTTT
TRBV6-6	TRBD2	few	TRBJ2-7	CASSLAGSSYEQYF	TGTGCCAGCAGCCTAGCGGGAAGTTCCTACGAGCAGTACTTC
TRBV6-5	NA	NA	TRBJ1-6	CASTPRGGNSPLHF	TGTGCCAGCACTCCCAGGGGTGGAAATTCACCCCTCCACTTT
TRBV7-9	NA	NA	TRBJ1-1	CASSLEQDTEAFF	TGTGCCAGCAGCCTGGAACAGGACACTGAAGCTTTCTTT
TRBV15	TRBD2	once	TRBJ2-3	CATSRGGTTNTDTQYF	TGTGCCACCAGCAGAGGGGGGACTACCAACACAGATACGCAGTATTTT
TRBV30	NA	NA	TRBJ1-2	CAWSVHPLNYGYTF	TGTGCCTGGAGTGTACATCCCTTGAACTATGGCTACACCTTC
TRBV7-3	NA	NA	TRBJ2-1	CASSLGQSNEQFF	TGTGCCAGCAGCTTAGGACAGAGCAATGAGCAGTTCTTC
TRBV7-9	NA	NA	TRBJ1-4	CASSLGEVSEKLFF	TGTGCCAGCAGCTTGGGGGAGGTTTCTGAAAAACTGTTTTTT
TRBV6-5	NA	NA	TRBJ1-5	CASSLEYSNQPQHF	TGTGCCAGCAGTCTAGAGTATAGCAATCAGCCCCAGCATTTT
TRBV18	TRBD1	once	TRBJ1-1	CASSTNTGVGAEAFF	TGTGCCAGCTCAACTAACACAGGGGTTGGGGCTGAAGCTTTCTTT
TRBV7-9	NA	NA	TRBJ2-7	CASSWDTRPFEQYF	TGTGCCAGCAGCTGGGACACAAGACCCTTCGAGCAGTACTTC
TRBV3-1/TRBV3-2	TRBD2	NA	TRBJ2-3	CASSQGLAGADTQYF	TGTGCCAGCAGCCAAGGACTAGCGGGGGCAGATACGCAGTATTTT
TRBV7-2	TRBD2	few	TRBJ2-1	CASSPLSLGGYNEQFF	TGTGCCAGCAGCCCCCTATCCCTGGGGGGGTACAATGAGCAGTTCTTC
TRBV11-2	TRBD1	NA	TRBJ1-6	CASSSDRVSPLHF	TGTGCCAGCAGCTCGGACAGGGTTTCACCCCTCCACTTT
TRBV29-1	NA	NA	TRBJ2-3	CSVRMSTSGDTQYF	TGCAGCGTTCGGATGAGTACCTCAGGAGATACGCAGTATTTT
TRBV28	TRBD1	once	TRBJ2-4	CASSRQGEDIQYF	TGTGCCAGCAGTCGACAGGGTGAGGACATTCAGTACTTC
TRBV19	NA	NA	TRBJ2-4	CASRDAGGAKNIQYF	TGTGCCAGTAGGGACGCTGGAGGGGCCAAAAACATTCAGTACTTC
TRBV3-1/TRBV3-2	NA	NA	TRBJ1-1	CASSQGHINTEAFF	TGTGCCAGCAGCCAAGGCCACATAAACACTGAAGCTTTCTTT
TRBV18	NA	NA	TRBJ1-1	CASSPGDLHLGTEAFF	TGTGCCAGCTCACCCGGGGACTTACACCTGGGCACTGAAGCTTTCTTT
TRBV6-1	NA	NA	TRBJ1-5	CASSESQGPQPQHF	TGTGCCAGCAGTGAGAGTCAGGGGCCGCAGCCCCAGCATTTT
TRBV5-4	TRBD1	NA	TRBJ2-2	CASSPLGRGSTGELFF	TGTGCCAGCAGCCCCCTGGGCAGGGGGTCGACCGGGGAGCTGTTTTTT
TRBV6-5	NA	NA	TRBJ2-2	CASSPGTLNTGELFF	TGTGCCAGCAGTCCCGGGACACTCAACACCGGGGAGCTGTTTTTT
TRBV28	TRBD2	NA	TRBJ2-7	CASSSEGLASGEQYF	TGTGCCAGCAGTTCCGAGGGACTAGCCTCGGGGGAGCAGTACTTC
TRBV7-6	TRBD2	NA	TRBJ2-3	CASSSRGGGYADTQYF	TGTGCCAGCAGCTCTCGGGGGGGCGGGTACGCAGATACGCAGTATTTT
TRBV2	TRBD2	NA	TRBJ2-2	CASSEGGVPNTGELFF	TGTGCCAGCAGTGAGGGGGGGGTGCCGAACACCGGGGAGCTGTTTTTT
TRBV9	NA	once	TRBJ2-3	CASSVFVTTDTQYF	TGTGCCAGCAGCGTATTTGTAACTACAGATACGCAGTATTTT